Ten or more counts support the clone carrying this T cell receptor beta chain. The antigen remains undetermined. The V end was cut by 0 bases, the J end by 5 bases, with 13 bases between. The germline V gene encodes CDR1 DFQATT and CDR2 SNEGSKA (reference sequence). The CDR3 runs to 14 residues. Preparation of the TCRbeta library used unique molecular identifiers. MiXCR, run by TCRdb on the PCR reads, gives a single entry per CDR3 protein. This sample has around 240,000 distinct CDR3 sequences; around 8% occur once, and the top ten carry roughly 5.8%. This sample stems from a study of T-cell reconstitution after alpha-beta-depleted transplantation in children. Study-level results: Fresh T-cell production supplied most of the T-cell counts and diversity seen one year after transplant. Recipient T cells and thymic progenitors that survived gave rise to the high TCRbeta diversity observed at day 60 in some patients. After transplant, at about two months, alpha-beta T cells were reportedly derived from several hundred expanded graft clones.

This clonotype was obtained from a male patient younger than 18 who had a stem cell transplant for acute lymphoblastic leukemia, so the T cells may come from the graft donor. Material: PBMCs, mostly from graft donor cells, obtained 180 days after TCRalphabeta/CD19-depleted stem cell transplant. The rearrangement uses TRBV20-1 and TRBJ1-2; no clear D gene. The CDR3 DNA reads TGCAGTGCTAGAGATTCGACAAGGCATTATGGCTACACCTTC. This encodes CSARDSTRHYGYTF.